Listed here are 20 T cell receptor beta chains from one sample, sequenced in a study of blood T cell repertoires in COVID-19. Measured with immunoSEQ multiplex PCR; TCRdb has only the in-frame clones, and not every one. The data contain about 440,000 clones, about 85% of them singletons. The sequenced sample consisted of PBMCs or T cells enriched from blood (not recorded which). Receptors were obtained from a woman in her late teens or twenties with acute COVID-19.

The V gene is TRBV7-3, the J gene TRBJ2-7; a possible D gene is TRBD2 (5 bases). This CDR3 is built from 13 residues. Trimming cost V 5 bases and J 5 bases, with 13 bases left between them. Germline V CDR1 and CDR2: SGHTA, FQGTGA. The CDR3 loop reads CASSVSREDEQYF. DNA for the CDR3: TGTGCCAGCAGCGTCTCCCGGGAAGACGAGCAGTACTTC.

A remark on this clone: In this CDR3 the conserved last residue, phenylalanine or tryptophan, is missing, so a read error is likely. No DNA is shown, since the ends of the CDR3 on it are uncertain; the CDR3 is the one TCRdb lists. The V gene is TRBV5-1, the J gene TRBJ2-7; TRBD1, as called in the table, went unchecked against the DNA. Termini included, the CDR3 measures 17 amino acids. The germline CDR1 and CDR2 sequences are SGHRS and YFSETQ. CDR3 amino acids: CASKDRSYEQYFGPGTS.

The CDR3 coding sequence is TGTGCCAGCAGCGGACAGCCGAGCTCCTACGAGCAGTACTTC. This gives the protein CASSGQPSSYEQYF. The chain joins TRBV7-9 to TRBJ2-7; possible D gene TRBD1, 6 bases. CDR1 and CDR2 from the germline V gene are SEHNR and FQNEAQ (reference sequence). The ends were cut back, 5 bases at V and 0 bases at J, with 11 bases in the middle. This CDR3 is built from 14 residues.

This sequence joins TRBV27 and TRBJ1-1, with a tentative D call TRBD1 (5 bases). The germline V gene has CDR1 MNHEY and CDR2 SMNVEV (reference sequence). The CDR3 spans 14 residues. The V gene lost 6 bases and the J gene lost 4 bases, with 15 bases spanning the gap. The CDR3 nucleotides read TGTGCCAGCAGCCGCAGGGAGGTTGGCACTGAAGCTTTCTTT. Protein product: CASSRREVGTEAFF.

The chain recombines TRBV7-9 with TRBJ1-2; 7 bases match TRBD1. Germline CDR1 is SEHNR and CDR2 is FQNEAQ (reference sequence). V dropped 0 bases and J dropped 2; count of bases not matched to a gene: 6. This CDR3 region has 16 residues. The CDR3, as DNA: TGTGCCAGCAGCTTAGCACAGGGGACAGTGAACTATGGCTACACCTTC. Translation gives CASSLAQGTVNYGYTF.

The CDR3 sequence is CASSSIDGLDTQYF. DNA for the CDR3: TGTGCCAGCAGCTCCATCGATGGGCTCGATACGCAGTATTTT. The V and J genes are TRBV5-6 and TRBJ2-3; no clear D. The CDR3 is 14 amino acids. Germline lookup yields CDR1 SGHDT and CDR2 YYEEEE. V lost 3 bases, J lost 6 bases, and 14 bases lay in between.

V and J are TRBV11-2 and TRBJ1-2; TRBD1 aligns across 8 bases. The J segment lost 5 bases and the V segment lost 0 bases, leaving 5 bases of the junction unmatched. The CDR3 spans 15 residues. CDR1 is SGHAT, CDR2 FQNNGV, per germline. This CDR3 is CASSLDRGRGYGYTF. In nucleotides, the CDR3 is TGTGCCAGCAGCTTAGACAGGGGGCGGGGGTATGGCTACACCTTC.

The CDR3 DNA reads TGCGCCAGCAGCTTGGGCGAAGAGGGCTACGAGCAGTACTTC. This sequence encodes CASSLGEEGYEQYF. The chain links TRBV5-1 to TRBJ2-7; perhaps TRBD2 as D (5 bases). The length of the CDR3 is 14 residues. In germline, CDR1 is SGHRS, CDR2 YFSETQ. V was trimmed by 0 bases and J by 3 bases, leaving 10 bases between them.

The chain uses TRBV5-1 and TRBJ2-5, with 10 bases that match TRBD2. Trimming took 4 bases from V and 5 from J; bases not matched to a gene: 8. The CDR3 loop spans 15 amino acids. Germline V CDR1 and CDR2: SGHRS, YFSETQ. This CDR3 reads CASSPLAGEMETQYF. CDR3 sequence (DNA): TGCGCCAGCAGCCCTCTAGCGGGGGAGATGGAGACCCAGTACTTC.

The CDR3 protein is CASSYEGRTGGYTF. For the CDR3, the DNA is TGTGCCAGCAGTTACGAGGGGAGGACGGGCGGCTACACCTTC. The rearrangement uses TRBV6-2 or TRBV6-3 and TRBJ1-2; possibly TRBD1 for D (5 bases). V lost 2 bases to trimming and J lost 8 bases, with 15 bases between them. The germline CDR1 and CDR2 sequences are MNHEY and SVGEGT. The CDR3 consists of 14 residues.

J is TRBJ2-1 and V is TRBV18; possibly TRBD2 for D (5 bases). The CDR3 length is 17 residues. CDR1 and CDR2 (germline): KGHSH, LQKENI. Between the trimmed V and J ends, which lost 1 base and 1 base, there was a span of 14 bases. For the CDR3, the DNA is TGTGCCAGCTCACCACATCCCCTAGCCAAATCCTACAATGAGCAGTTCTTC. Amino acid sequence: CASSPHPLAKSYNEQFF.

The chain is built from TRBV9 and TRBJ1-6; the D is unclear. CDR1 SGDLS and CDR2 YYNGEE come from the germline V gene. CDR3 size: 12 residues. The V and J ends lost 0 bases and 8 bases respectively, with 3 bases between them. The CDR3 loop reads CASSVVDSPLHF. CDR3 nucleotides: TGTGCCAGCAGCGTAGTAGATTCACCCCTCCACTTT.

This clone was seen a few times. The genes are TRBV12-3 or TRBV12-4 and TRBJ1-1, with D maybe TRBD1 (5 bases). Trimming cost V 7 bases and J 10 bases, with 19 bases left between them. The CDR3 extends over 13 amino acids. The CDR3: CASTPGWGEAAFF. In DNA, the CDR3 is TGTGCCAGCACCCCTGGATGGGGGGAGGCAGCTTTCTTT.

The rearrangement links TRBV10-1 to TRBJ2-7; TRBD1 matches at 7 bases. V gave up 5 bases and J gave up 2 bases; unmatched junction bases: 3. CDR3 size: 13 residues. Germline V gene data show CDR1 as WNHNN and CDR2 as SYGVQD (reference sequence). The CDR3 sequence is CASSPGQAYEQYF. CDR3 coding DNA: TGCGCCAGCAGTCCCGGACAGGCCTACGAGCAGTACTTC.

This chain uses TRBV27 with TRBJ1-6; D uncertain. The CDR3 contains 13 residues. V was shortened by 5 bases and J by 8 bases, with 10 bases between the two germline ends. Germline V gene lookup returns CDR1 MNHEY and CDR2 SMNVEV (reference sequence). The CDR3 DNA reads TGTGCCAGCAGTCCCGGTTCCTATTCACCCCTCCACTTT. This translates into CASSPGSYSPLHF.

J is TRBJ2-5 and V is TRBV11-2, with D perhaps matching TRBD1 (6 bases). Trimming pared 4 bases from V and 1 base from J, leaving 7 bases between. Per the germline V gene, CDR1 is SGHAT and CDR2 is FQNNGV. This CDR3 spans 13 amino acids. CDR3 sequence: CASSWTVQETQYF. The CDR3 bases are TGTGCCAGCAGCTGGACAGTCCAAGAGACCCAGTACTTC.

V gene TRBV20-1 combines with J gene TRBJ2-7, with a weak D call TRBD1 (6 bases). Trimming cost V 6 bases and J 6 bases, with 12 bases left between them. This CDR3 is built from 11 residues. The V gene's germline CDR1 is DFQATT and CDR2 SNEGSKA (reference sequence). In DNA form, the CDR3 reads TGCAGTGCCCAGACAGGTCTCGAGCAGTACTTC. Its protein product is CSAQTGLEQYF.

The chain links TRBV3-1 (or the pseudogene TRBV3-2) to TRBJ1-5; the D is unclear. The CDR3 spans 16 residues. The ends were cut back, 3 bases at V and 0 bases at J, with 12 bases in the middle. Per the germline V gene, CDR1 is LGHDT and CDR2 is YNNKEL (reference sequence). CDR3 DNA sequence: TGTGCCAGCAGCCAGACCGGGGTAGATAGCAATCAGCCCCAGCATTTT. Protein sequence: CASSQTGVDSNQPQHF.

The genes are TRBV24-1 and TRBJ1-4, with D maybe TRBD1 (5 bases). This CDR3 is built from 14 residues. The V gene lost 3 bases and the J gene lost 6 bases, with 10 bases spanning the gap. The germline CDR1 and CDR2 sequences are KGHDR and SFDVKD. The CDR3 DNA is TGTGCCACCAGTGATCGGGGGGAGGATGAAAAACTGTTTTTT. It specifies CATSDRGEDEKLFF.

V and J are TRBV4-2 and TRBJ2-5; 8 nucleotides align to TRBD1. CDR1 and CDR2 (germline): LGHNA, YNFKEQ. This CDR3 spans 16 amino acids. J was trimmed by 4 bases and V by 0 bases; bases with no gene match: 7. DNA for the CDR3: TGTGCCAGCAGCCAAGATCGGACAGGGCAGTCAGAGACCCAGTACTTC. Protein sequence: CASSQDRTGQSETQYF.